The clone carrying this TCR beta chain was found many times. Its target is unknown. The data were obtained in a study of T-cell reconstitution after alpha-beta-depleted transplantation in children. General study points: In some patients, recipient T cells and intrathymic progenitors surviving conditioning explained high day-60 diversity. It was newly produced T cells that mostly accounted for T-cell counts and diversity one year after transplant. Reportedly, roughly two months post-transplant, alpha-beta T cells arose from several hundred expanded graft clones.

It was with unique molecular identifiers that the TCRbeta library was prepared. TCRdb redid the calling of the PCR reads with MiXCR, one entry per CDR3 protein. The profile covers about 78,000 distinct CDR3 sequences, with less than 15% appearing a single time and around 26% taken by the ten largest. The CDR3 spans 14 residues. V was clipped by 4 bases and J by 1 base, with 11 bases between them. The germline CDR1 and CDR2 sequences are SQVTM and ANQGSEA. This TCR was recovered from a male patient between 2 and 15 years old who had a stem cell transplant for acute lymphoblastic leukemia, so the T cells may come from the graft donor. The sequencing here drew on PBMCs, mostly from graft donor cells, taken 180 days after TCRalphabeta/CD19-depleted stem cell transplant. The chain employs TRBV29-1 and TRBJ1-5; D unclear. CDR3 sequence reads: CSVAFDLSNQPQHF. For the CDR3, the DNA is TGCAGCGTTGCCTTCGACTTAAGCAATCAGCCCCAGCATTTT.